The T cell receptor (beta chain) under discussion was sequenced for a study of blood T cell repertoires in COVID-19. For the study at large: Donors in the United States, Italy and Spain gave samples during acute or convalescent COVID-19.

As originally analysed: How many nucleated cells were present was estimated from reference gene primer amplification. The data were produced by immunoSEQ multiplex PCR, yet TCRdb's version contains in-frame clones alone and is incomplete. V and J calls and clone size are copied from that table; D and trimming were computed from the DNA. The data hold some 100,000 clones, with approximately 91% observed a single time. The V and J ends lost 8 bases and 8 bases respectively, with 18 bases between them. Germline loops: CDR1 MNHEY, CDR2 SMNVEV (reference sequence). The CDR3 contains 14 residues. The receptor was isolated from a human donor with active COVID-19. The donor label of this sample is uncertain. The sequenced material came from peripheral blood. The chain couples TRBV27 to TRBJ1-4; D ambiguous. CDR3 nucleotide sequence: TGTGCCAGCGGAGGACTGTTTACCGGGGAAAAACTGTTTTTT. It translates to CASGGLFTGEKLFF.